Listed here is a single T cell receptor (beta chain). The CDR3 totals 15 residues. Trimming at V came to 4 bases and at J to 7 bases, leaving 5 bases not matched to a gene. Germline V CDR1 and CDR2: MDHEN, SYDVKM. This sample was taken from a study of technical replicates of blood from a handful of donors. TCRdb keeps only in-frame clones here, not all; method: immunoSEQ multiplex PCR. The sample has 68,000 or so clones, roughly nine tenths seen once. Sequenced: T cells isolated from PBMCs. The TCR sequence derives from a human donor in good health. The rearrangement uses TRBV28 and TRBJ2-1, with 12 bases matching TRBD2. In nucleotides, the CDR3 is TGTGCCAGCAGTTCCGTGGGACTAGCGGGTAATGAGCAGTTCTTC. Its translation is CASSSVGLAGNEQFF.